The 16 T cell receptor beta chains reported below all come from one sample, sequenced in a study of T cell responses to AZD1222 COVID-19 vaccine. Profiling relied on immunoSEQ multiplex PCR, and the TCRdb table lists in-frame clones only, not all of them. The data show approximately 150,000 clones, with 70% to 90% seen just once and roughly 1.7% held by the top ten. Here the sequenced sample was peripheral blood, taken on day 0 of AZD1222 vaccination. Every receptor here comes from an adult in good health.

This clone was seen once. The CDR3 spells CATSDPGQGEHQPQHF. The CDR3, as DNA: TGTGCCACCAGTGATCCGGGACAGGGAGAACATCAGCCCCAGCATTTT. This chain uses TRBV24-1 with TRBJ1-5, with 9 bases aligning to TRBD1. Trimming at V came to 3 bases and at J to 5 bases, leaving 7 bases not matched to a gene. CDR1 and CDR2 (germline): KGHDR, SFDVKD. The CDR3 is 16 residues long.

The V and J genes are TRBV5-4 and TRBJ1-2, with D perhaps TRBD1 (6 bases). V gave up 0 bases and J gave up 5 bases, with 14 bases separating them. The CDR3 covers 15 residues. The germline V gene has CDR1 SGHNT and CDR2 YYREEE (reference sequence). CDR3 in DNA: TGTGCCAGCAGCTTGGCGAGGACAGCGATATATGGCTACACCTTC. Its translation: CASSLARTAIYGYTF.

This chain connects TRBV19 to TRBJ1-5, with D uncertain. CDR1 and CDR2 (germline): LNHDA, SQIVND (reference sequence). The CDR3 has 15 residues. The ends were cut back, 1 base at V and 0 bases at J, with 7 bases in the middle. CDR3 loop: CASSIVHTSNQPQHF. The CDR3 coding sequence is TGTGCCAGTAGTATAGTACATACTAGCAATCAGCCCCAGCATTTT.

V is TRBV5-1 and J is TRBJ1-3; TRBD1 matches 9 bases. This CDR3 contains 14 residues. The V gene's germline CDR1 is SGHRS and CDR2 YFSETQ. V lost 3 bases, J lost 4 bases, and 2 bases stayed unmatched. This CDR3 reads CASSSGTGGNTIYF. The CDR3 nucleotides read TGCGCCAGCAGCTCCGGGACAGGGGGAAACACCATATATTTT.

This clone was detected once. The V gene is TRBV28, the J gene TRBJ2-2, with 14 bases fitting TRBD2. The CDR3 spans 18 residues. Germline assignment: CDR1 MDHEN and CDR2 SYDVKM. The ends lost 7 bases at V and 5 bases at J; junction bases unmatched: 12. CDR3 loop: CASNLGGLAGAGTGELFF. In DNA form, the CDR3 reads TGTGCCAGCAACCTGGGGGGACTAGCGGGAGCGGGGACCGGGGAGCTGTTTTTT.

The chain has TRBV5-1 and TRBJ2-1; 11 positions match TRBD2. The V and J ends lost 5 bases and 5 bases, in that order; junction bases with no gene match: 3. Germline values: CDR1 SGHRS, CDR2 YFSETQ. This CDR3 contains 14 residues. Written as DNA, the CDR3 is TGCGCCAGCAGGACTAGCGGGGATAACAATGAGCAGTTCTTC. Protein: CASRTSGDNNEQFF.

The chain uses TRBV6-5 and TRBJ1-1, with 7 nucleotides matching TRBD1. Germline values: CDR1 MNHEY, CDR2 SVGAGI. This CDR3 is built from 14 residues. V lost 0 bases to trimming and J lost 5 bases; unmatched junction nucleotides: 3. CDR3 DNA: TGTGCCAGCAGTTACTCCAGGGGGGAGACTGAAGCTTTCTTT. Its translation: CASSYSRGETEAFF.

The gene calls are TRBV30 and TRBJ1-2; 7 bases align to TRBD1. The CDR3 loop spans 14 amino acids. Looked up from germline, CDR1 is GTSNPN and CDR2 is SVGIG (reference sequence). Germline trimming cut 2 bases from V and 1 base from J; bases unmatched to any gene: 4. CDR3 in DNA: TGTGCCTGGAGTCCTCGACAGGGTAACTATGGCTACACCTTC. Translating it yields CAWSPRQGNYGYTF.

The chain joins TRBV23-1 to TRBJ1-5; D remains ambiguous. TRBV23-1 qualifies as an ORF whose function is uncertain. CDR3 length: 15 amino acids. Trimming shortened V by 3 bases and J by 7 bases, and 16 bases separated the two germline ends. The CDR3 sequence is CASSHRTPGEQPQHF. DNA of the CDR3: TGCGCCAGCAGTCATCGGACCCCCGGCGAGCAGCCCCAGCATTTT.

The J gene is TRBJ2-1, the V gene TRBV30, with a weak D call TRBD2 (5 bases). The CDR3 covers 13 residues. From germline, CDR1 is GTSNPN and CDR2 SVGIG (reference sequence). Trimming cost V 7 bases and J 5 bases, with 15 bases left between them. This CDR3 is CAFSRGLNNEQFF. The CDR3 nucleotides read TGTGCCTTCTCGCGCGGACTGAACAATGAGCAGTTCTTC.

This clone has just one count. The genes are TRBV29-1 and TRBJ2-1; 10 positions match TRBD1. Germline V gene lookup returns CDR1 SQVTM and CDR2 ANQGSEA. The CDR3 has 15 amino acids. Losses at the gene ends were 5 bases for V and 2 bases for J; bases not matched to a gene: 6. The CDR3 DNA reads as TGCAGCGTTCGACGAGGACAGGGGGCCTACAATGAGCAGTTCTTC. As protein: CSVRRGQGAYNEQFF.

The CDR3 coding sequence is TGTGCCAGCAGTGAGGACAGGGCCTACCAAGAGACCCAGTACTTC. This gives the protein CASSEDRAYQETQYF. This chain links TRBV2 with TRBJ2-5, with TRBD1 matching 8 bases. The CDR3 runs to 15 residues. The germline V gene has CDR1 SNHLY and CDR2 FYNNEI. Germline trimming cut 3 bases from V and 0 bases from J; bases unmatched to any gene: 3. Together with reference TRBV2 and TRBJ2-5, the CDR3 gives the full variable domain: EPEVTQTPSHQVTQMGQEVILRCVPISNHLYFYWYRQILGQKVEFLVSFYNNEISEKSEIFDDQFSVERPDGSNFTLKIRSTKLEDSAMYFCASSEDRAYQETQYFGPGTRLLVL.

This chain connects TRBV3-1 (or the pseudogene TRBV3-2) to TRBJ2-2; D remains unclear. CDR3 length: 13 residues. Per the germline V gene, CDR1 is LGHDT and CDR2 is YNNKEL (reference sequence). V lost 3 bases and J lost 7, with 9 bases in between. The CDR3, as DNA: TGTGCCAGCAGCCAGAGAATCCGCGGGGAGCTGTTTTTT. This sequence encodes CASSQRIRGELFF.

V gene TRBV16 combines with J gene TRBJ2-1; 8 nucleotides line up with TRBD2. V lost 6 bases and J lost 0; bases outside the gene matches: 4. The CDR3 runs 15 residues. The V gene's germline CDR1 is KGHSY and CDR2 FQNENV. The CDR3 loop reads CASSPGGSSYNEQFF. The CDR3 bases are TGTGCCAGCAGTCCGGGGGGGAGCTCCTACAATGAGCAGTTCTTC.

This chain connects TRBV11-2 to TRBJ2-7, with D tentatively TRBD2 (5 bases). The CDR3 spans 14 residues. From germline, CDR1 is SGHAT and CDR2 FQNNGV. The V end was cut by 5 bases, the J end by 5 bases, with 16 bases between. For the CDR3, the DNA is TGTGCCAGCAGCCCCGGGGTAATCGTCCACGAGCAGTACTTC. Protein sequence: CASSPGVIVHEQYF.

The V gene is TRBV6-5, the J gene TRBJ2-3; TRBD2 aligns across 11 bases. This CDR3 is built from 15 residues. Germline CDR1 is MNHEY and CDR2 is SVGAGI. The V and J ends lost 5 bases and 0 bases, in that order; junction bases with no gene match: 1. Here the CDR3 reads CASSRLAGSTDTQYF. The CDR3, as DNA: TGTGCCAGCAGTAGACTAGCGGGGAGCACAGATACGCAGTATTTT.